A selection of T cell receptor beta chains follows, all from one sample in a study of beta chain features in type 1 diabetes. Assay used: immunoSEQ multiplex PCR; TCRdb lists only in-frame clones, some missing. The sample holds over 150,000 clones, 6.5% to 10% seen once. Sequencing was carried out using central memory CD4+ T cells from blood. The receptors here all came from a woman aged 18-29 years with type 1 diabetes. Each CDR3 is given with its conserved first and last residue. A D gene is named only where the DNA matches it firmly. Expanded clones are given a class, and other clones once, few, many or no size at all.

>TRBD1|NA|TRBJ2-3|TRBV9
TGTGCCAGCTCCGGGACAGGGGCTAAAGATACGCAGTATTTT
CASSGTGAKDTQYF
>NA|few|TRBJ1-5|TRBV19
TGTGCCAGTAGGAGACAGATCAATCAGCCCCAGCATTTT
CASRRQINQPQHF
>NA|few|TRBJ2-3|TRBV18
TGTGCCAGCTCAGTGGGGCAGAGCACAGATACGCAGTATTTT
CASSVGQSTDTQYF
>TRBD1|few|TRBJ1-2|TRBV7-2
TGTGCCAGCAGCCCCGACAGGGAGTATGGCTACACCTTC
CASSPDREYGYTF
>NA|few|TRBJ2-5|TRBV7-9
TGTGCCAGCAGCTTCGGGTCATCCCAAGAGACCCAGTACTTC
CASSFGSSQETQYF
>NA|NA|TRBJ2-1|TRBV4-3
TGCGCCAGCAGCCGAGGGGGCGCGGGATACAATGAGCAGTTCTTC
CASSRGGAGYNEQFF
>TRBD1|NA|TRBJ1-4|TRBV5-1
TGCGCCAGCAGCTTGGGGGACAGCCTTGAAAAACTGTTTTTT
CASSLGDSLEKLFF
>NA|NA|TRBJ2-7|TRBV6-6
TGTGCCAGCAGCAGGACAGCGGACGAGCAGTACTTC
CASSRTADEQYF
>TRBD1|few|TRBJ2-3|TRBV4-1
TGCGCCAGCAACCCCGGGACAGGGGGCACAGATACGCAGTATTTT
CASNPGTGGTDTQYF
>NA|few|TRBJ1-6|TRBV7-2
TGTGCCAGCAACCTAGGGGGTGTGGTTAATTCACCCCTCCACTTT
CASNLGGVVNSPLHF
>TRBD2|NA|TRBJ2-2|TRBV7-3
TGTGCCAGCAAGTCAACTAGCGGCACCGGGGAGCTGTTTTTT
CASKSTSGTGELFF
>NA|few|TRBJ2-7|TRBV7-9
TGTGCCAGCAGCCAAAAGGAGGAGCAGTACTTC
CASSQKEEQYF
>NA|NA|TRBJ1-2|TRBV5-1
TGCGCCAGCAGCATAGGAACAGGGCCCAACTATGGCTACACCTTC
CASSIGTGPNYGYTF
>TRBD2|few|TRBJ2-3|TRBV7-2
TGTGCCAGCAGCTTAGTCTTTCGGCGGGGGGGCGGGGATACGCAGTATTTT
CASSLVFRRGGGDTQYF
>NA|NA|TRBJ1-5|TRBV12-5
TGTGCTAGTGGCCCCGCTGGGGGGGGCAATCAGCCCCAGCATTTT
CASGPAGGGNQPQHF
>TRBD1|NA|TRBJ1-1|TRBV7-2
TGTGCCAGCAGCTACCGGGACAGGAACACTGAAGCTTTCTTT
CASSYRDRNTEAFF
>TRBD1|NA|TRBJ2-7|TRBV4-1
TGCGCCAGCAGCCAAGATCAGTATCGGGCAGGGGGCCGGTACGAGCAGTACTTC
CASSQDQYRAGGRYEQYF
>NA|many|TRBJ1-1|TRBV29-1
TGCAGCGTTGAACCGGACATGAACACTGAAGCTTTCTTT
CSVEPDMNTEAFF
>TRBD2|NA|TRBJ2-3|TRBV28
TGTGCCAGCAGTTTGAGGGACTACCAGGTGGATACGCAGTATTTT
CASSLRDYQVDTQYF
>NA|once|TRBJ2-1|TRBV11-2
TGTGCCAGCGAAGTTGGTATGGGAGCTGGCTTGAATGAGCAGTTCTTC
CASEVGMGAGLNEQFF
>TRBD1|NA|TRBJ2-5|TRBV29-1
TGCAGCGTCCTTGGACAGGAAGAGACCCAGTACTTC
CSVLGQEETQYF
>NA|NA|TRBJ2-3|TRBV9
TGTGCCAGCAGCGCGGGGGTGGGGCCAGATACGCAGTATTTT
CASSAGVGPDTQYF
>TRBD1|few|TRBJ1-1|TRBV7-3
TGTGCCAGCAGCCCCGGGGGGGCGGGACAGGGTTTTGGTGAAGCTTTCTTT
CASSPGGAGQGFGEAFF
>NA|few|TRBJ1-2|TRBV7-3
TGTGCCAGCAGCAAAACAGATAACTATGGCTACACCTTC
CASSKTDNYGYTF
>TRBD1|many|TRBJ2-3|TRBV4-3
TGCGCCAGCAGCCAAGATTTCGACAGGGGAACAGATACGCAGTATTTT
CASSQDFDRGTDTQYF
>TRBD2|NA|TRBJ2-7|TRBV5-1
TGCGCCAGCAGCTGGACTAGCGGGGATACCTACGAGCAGTACTTC
CASSWTSGDTYEQYF
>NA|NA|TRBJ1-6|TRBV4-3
TGCGCCAGCAGCCCTATGTCAGGGGACAATTCACCCCTCCACTTT
CASSPMSGDNSPLHF
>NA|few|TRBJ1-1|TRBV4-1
TGCGCCAGCAGCCAAGAAGCCGTTGGTACTGAAGCTTTCTTT
CASSQEAVGTEAFF
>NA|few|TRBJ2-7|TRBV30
TGTGCCTGGAACGCGGGATGGGTGCAGTACTTC
CAWNAGWVQYF
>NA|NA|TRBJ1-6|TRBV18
TGTGCCAGCTCACCCCTATCAGCAGGGTATTATTCACCCCTCCACTTT
CASSPLSAGYYSPLHF
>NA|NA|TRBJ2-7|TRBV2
TGTGCCAGCACCTCTCGACAGGACTACGAGCAGTACTTC
CASTSRQDYEQYF
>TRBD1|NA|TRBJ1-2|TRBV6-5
TGTGCCAGCCGGGCAGGGGGCTATGGCTACACCTTC
CASRAGGYGYTF
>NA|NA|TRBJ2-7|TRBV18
TGTGCCAGCTCACCGGCCTCAGGGGCCGGCTACGAGCAGTACTTC
CASSPASGAGYEQYF
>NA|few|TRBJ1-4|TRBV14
TGTGCCAGCAGCCCGCGGTTGGGGGCTGGAGAACTGTTTTTT
CASSPRLGAGELFF
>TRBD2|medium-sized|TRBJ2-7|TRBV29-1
TGCAGCGTCGCAGCGGGAGCGGGGTACGAGCAGTACTTC
CSVAAGAGYEQYF
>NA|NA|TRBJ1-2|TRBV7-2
TGTGCCAGCAGCGGAGGGGTCCAGGCGGGCTACACCTTC
CASSGGVQAGYTF
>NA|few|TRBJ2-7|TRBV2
TGTGCCAGCAGTAGGGACGGAGGGTACGAGCAGTACTTC
CASSRDGGYEQYF
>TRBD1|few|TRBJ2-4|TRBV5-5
TGTGCCAGCAGCACCGGACAGGGGACGTCGGTCATTCAGTACTTC
CASSTGQGTSVIQYF
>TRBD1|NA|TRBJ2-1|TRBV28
TGTGCCAGCAGTTCCCCCGGGACAGGGGGCGGCGGGCAGTTCTTC
CASSSPGTGGGGQFF